The 26 T cell receptor beta chains presented below share a single source sample, sequenced in a study of CD8 T cells in ankylosing spondylitis. One entry per CDR3 protein results from TCRdb running MiXCR on the 5' RACE reads. The table has roughly 140,000 distinct CDR3 sequences, 40% to 50% seen once. Material for sequencing was synovial fluid, either unsorted or a sorted T cell fraction (not recorded which). These receptors were obtained from a male donor with ankylosing spondylitis.

This clonotype has a handful of counts. The chain has TRBV6-2 or TRBV6-3 and TRBJ1-6, with TRBD1 matching 8 bases. Looked up from germline, CDR1 is MNHEY and CDR2 is SVGEGT. The CDR3 length is 14 residues. The junction had 6 bases not matched to a gene; V was cut back by 5 bases and J by 9 bases. This chain's CDR3 is CASSPGTGSSPLHF. CDR3 bases: TGTGCCAGCAGTCCCGGGACAGGATCTTCACCCCTCCACTTT.

This clonotype has more than one count but fewer than ten. This rearrangement joins TRBV7-8 to TRBJ1-1; D unclear. With 1 base removed from V and 10 bases from J, the gap between germline ends came to 13 bases. The CDR3 totals 13 residues. Germline assignment: CDR1 SGHVS and CDR2 FQNEAQ. CDR3 DNA: TGTGCCAGCAGCTTAGGGCCGCGATCTGGAGCTTTCTTT. This codes for CASSLGPRSGAFF.

This rearrangement joins TRBV7-9 to TRBJ2-5; the D is unclear. V was trimmed by 5 bases and J by 7 bases, leaving 14 bases between them. Germline loops: CDR1 SEHNR, CDR2 FQNEAQ (reference sequence). The CDR3 loop spans 13 amino acids. The DNA of the CDR3 is TGTGCCAGCAGCCAGATGCCTTGGGGGACCCAGTACTTC. Translated, it gives CASSQMPWGTQYF. Full variable domain (remainder filled in from reference TRBV7-9 and TRBJ2-5): DTGVSQNPRHKITKRGQNVTFRCDPISEHNRLYWYRQTLGQGPEFLTYFQNEAQLEKSRLLSDRFSAERPKGSFSTLEIQRTEQGDSAMYLCASSQMPWGTQYFGPGTRLLVL.

Comment on this clonotype: One junction end disagrees with the germline gene, perhaps due to a read error. The chain joins TRBV5-1 to TRBJ1-2, with TRBD1 as a possible D gene (5 bases). There are 13 residues in the CDR3. Germline lookup yields CDR1 SGHRS and CDR2 YFSETQ. The CDR3 nucleotides are TGCGCCAGCAGCTTGGAGGGACGGCTAAGACGGGCCTTC. Its translation: CASSLEGRLRRAF.

The chain combines TRBV4-3 with TRBJ2-1; unclear D gene. The CDR3 consists of 13 residues. Germline V gives CDR1 LGHNA, CDR2 YSLEER. Trimming left V 3 bases short and J 4 bases short, with 7 bases between. Here the CDR3 reads CASSQKTYNEQFF. CDR3 nucleotides: TGCGCCAGCAGCCAGAAGACTTACAATGAGCAGTTCTTC.

This clonotype was picked up a small number of times. The V call is TRBV4-1, the J call TRBJ2-5, with 10 bases lining up with TRBD2. The CDR3 contains 17 residues. Per the germline V gene, CDR1 is MGHRA and CDR2 is YSYEKL. Germline trimming cut 4 bases from V and 5 bases from J; bases unmatched to any gene: 13. CDR3 nucleotide sequence: TGCGCCAGCAGCCCCCGGGGACTAGCGATAAAGGGGGAGACCCAGTACTTC. Its translation is CASSPRGLAIKGETQYF.

This clonotype turned up a few times. J is TRBJ2-3 and V is TRBV13; D is possibly TRBD2 (6 bases). Looked up from germline, CDR1 is PRHDT and CDR2 is FYEKMQ (reference sequence). V was shortened by 1 base and J by 4 bases, with 12 bases between the two germline ends. This CDR3 is 15 amino acids long. The CDR3 DNA follows: TGTGCCAGCAGCTTAGAAATAGCGGCTCCAGATACGCAGTATTTT. The encoded protein is CASSLEIAAPDTQYF.

This clonotype was observed a few times. The DNA is omitted, as the CDR3 cannot be located on it reliably, and the CDR3 follows TCRdb's listing. V gene TRBV12-3 or TRBV12-4 combines with J gene TRBJ1-2. Counting both end residues, the CDR3 totals 11 amino acids. CDR3 sequence: CASSSSYGYTF.

V gene TRBV7-9 combines with J gene TRBJ2-5, with 7 bases aligning to TRBD1. Trimming removed 6 bases from V and 1 base from J; junction bases left unmatched: 8. The CDR3 is 15 residues long. Germline V gene lookup returns CDR1 SEHNR and CDR2 FQNEAQ (reference sequence). Here the CDR3 reads CASRKLGQIQETQYF. CDR3 in DNA: TGTGCCAGCAGAAAACTGGGACAGATCCAAGAGACCCAGTACTTC.

The sample holds a few counts of this clonotype. This sequence joins TRBV7-9 and TRBJ2-1, with D perhaps matching TRBD1 (5 bases). With 2 bases removed from V and 7 bases from J, the gap between germline ends came to 6 bases. This CDR3 comprises 12 residues. CDR1 and CDR2 (germline): SEHNR, FQNEAQ (reference sequence). The CDR3 sequence is CASSLSGNEQFF. In DNA form, the CDR3 reads TGTGCCAGCAGCTTATCAGGGAATGAGCAGTTCTTC.

The genes are TRBV4-3 and TRBJ1-1; possibly TRBD1 for D (5 bases). CDR1 and CDR2 from the germline V gene are LGHNA and YSLEER. The V end was cut by 0 bases, the J end by 0 bases, with 14 bases between. CDR3 length: 17 residues. The CDR3 spells CASSQDWDGPLNTEAFF. The CDR3 DNA is TGCGCCAGCAGCCAAGATTGGGACGGGCCTTTGAACACTGAAGCTTTCTTT.

This clonotype turned up a few times. The chain has TRBV5-1 and TRBJ2-2, with a possible D match to TRBD2 (6 bases). This CDR3 is built from 14 residues. Between the trimmed V and J ends, which lost 0 bases and 9 bases, there was a span of 12 bases. The V gene's germline CDR1 is SGHRS and CDR2 YFSETQ. CDR3 sequence: CASSLVSGSWELFF. The CDR3 DNA reads as TGCGCCAGCAGCTTGGTTAGCGGCAGTTGGGAGCTGTTTTTT. Full variable domain (rest looked up from reference TRBV5-1 and TRBJ2-2): KAGVTQTPRYLIKTRGQQVTLSCSPISGHRSVSWYQQTPGQGLQFLFEYFSETQRNKGNFPGRFSGRQFSNSRSEMNVSTLELGDSALYLCASSLVSGSWELFFGEGSRLTVL.

V gene TRBV6-2 or TRBV6-3 combines with J gene TRBJ2-1; 7 bases are shared with TRBD2. V was pared by 6 bases and J by 13 bases, with 12 bases of the junction left unmatched. The CDR3 is 13 residues long. The germline CDR1 and CDR2 sequences are MNHEY and SVGEGT. DNA of the CDR3: TGTGCCAGCAGGCGACTAGCCCGAGAGTACCAGTTCTTC. Translated, it gives CASRRLAREYQFF.

This clonotype has more than one count but fewer than ten. The CDR3 nucleotides are TGTGCCAGCAGTTACCGCAGTGTACCGGGACTAGCGGGGTACAATGAGCAGTTCTTC. This gives the protein CASSYRSVPGLAGYNEQFF. The gene calls are TRBV6-2 or TRBV6-3 and TRBJ2-1, with 13 nucleotides matching TRBD2. Germline lookup yields CDR1 MNHEY and CDR2 SVGEGT. The CDR3 is 19 residues long. V lost 2 bases, J lost 4 bases, and 11 bases stayed unmatched.

This clonotype was observed a handful of times. This chain connects TRBV14 to TRBJ2-7, with 7 bases aligning to TRBD2. This CDR3 spans 15 amino acids. Germline V gene lookup returns CDR1 SGHDN and CDR2 FVKESK. With V trimmed by 3 bases and J by 2 bases, 7 bases remained unmatched. CDR3 bases: TGTGCCAGCAGCCACCCTGGGGGGGGAACCTACGAGCAGTACTTC. This translates into CASSHPGGGTYEQYF.

The CDR3 is CSVEDLGIEAFF. The CDR3 DNA reads TGCAGCGTTGAAGATCTGGGGATTGAAGCTTTCTTT. V and J are TRBV29-1 and TRBJ1-1, with D unresolved. V was pared by 0 bases and J by 7 bases, with 9 bases between. Germline V gives CDR1 SQVTM, CDR2 ANQGSEA. The CDR3 loop spans 12 amino acids.

Only a few counts were recorded for this clonotype. J is TRBJ2-7 and V is TRBV7-7, with a possible D match to TRBD2 (5 bases). The CDR3 runs to 16 residues. Germline V CDR1 and CDR2: SSHAT, FNYEAQ (reference sequence). The V gene lost 5 bases and the J gene lost 2 bases, with 19 bases spanning the gap. The CDR3 bases are TGTGCCAGCAGCCCCGTTGGTGGGAGAACACCCTACGAGCAGTACTTC. It codes for CASSPVGGRTPYEQYF.

Here the CDR3 DNA reads TGCAGTGCTAGAGCCAGGCGCTTCAACTATGGCTACACCTTC. The encoded protein is CSARARRFNYGYTF. J is TRBJ1-2 and V is TRBV20-1; D remains unclear. This CDR3 has 14 residues. The V end was cut by 1 base, the J end by 2 bases, with 11 bases between. Germline CDR1 DFQATT, CDR2 SNEGSKA (reference sequence).

The chain carries TRBV30 and TRBJ2-7, with D maybe TRBD1 (6 bases). The length of the CDR3 is 14 residues. Germline CDR1 and CDR2: GTSNPN and SVGIG (reference sequence). Deletions cut 3 bases from V and 6 bases from J, with 18 bases between. CDR3: CAWRADQGPFEQYF. In nucleotides, the CDR3 is TGTGCCTGGAGAGCAGATCAGGGGCCCTTCGAGCAGTACTTC. Full variable domain (outside the CDR3, taken from reference TRBV30 and TRBJ2-7): SQTIHQWPATLVQPVGSPLSLECTVEGTSNPNLYWYRQAAGRGLQLLFYSVGIGQISSEVPQNLSASRPQDRQFILSSKKLLLSDSGFYLCAWRADQGPFEQYFGPGTRLTVT.

The rearrangement links TRBV12-3 or TRBV12-4 to TRBJ1-1, with 11 bases fitting TRBD1. Trimming cost V 5 bases and J 5 bases; bases outside gene matches: 1. The CDR3 spans 13 residues. In DNA, the CDR3 is TGTGCCAGCAGTCGGGACAGGGGGACTGAAGCTTTCTTT. Translation: CASSRDRGTEAFF.

The chain is built from TRBV12-3 or TRBV12-4 and TRBJ1-1; the D gene is possibly TRBD1 (6 bases). Trimming cost V 4 bases and J 4 bases, with 16 bases left between them. The CDR3 has 15 residues. CDR3 region: CASSSRDTRVTEAFF. The CDR3 region has the DNA TGTGCCAGCAGTTCCCGGGACACCAGAGTCACTGAAGCTTTCTTT.

CDR3 in DNA: TGCGCCAGCAGCTCGGGGCAGGTCCCCTTTGGCTACACCTTC. Translated: CASSSGQVPFGYTF. The chain joins TRBV4-1 to TRBJ1-2; D possibly corresponds to TRBD1 (5 bases). V was pared by 5 bases and J by 7 bases, with 17 bases between. The CDR3 length is 14 residues. Per the germline V gene, CDR1 is MGHRA and CDR2 is YSYEKL.

There are a few counts of this clonotype. The V and J genes are TRBV7-9 and TRBJ2-7, with D maybe TRBD1 (6 bases). This CDR3 has 14 residues. The V end lost 5 bases, the J end lost 1 base, and 12 bases lay between the germline ends. The germline V gene has CDR1 SEHNR and CDR2 FQNEAQ (reference sequence). The CDR3 is CASSASQGSYEQYF. CDR3 sequence (DNA): TGTGCCAGCAGCGCCTCACAGGGTTCCTACGAGCAGTACTTC.

The sample holds one count of this clonotype. The chain uses TRBV4-1 and TRBJ1-6; TRBD1 is a possible D gene (6 bases). V was cut by 4 bases and J by 8 bases, with 21 bases left in between. This CDR3 comprises 17 residues. Looked up from germline, CDR1 is MGHRA and CDR2 is YSYEKL. Here the CDR3 reads CASSRGHYLGKHSPLHF. In nucleotides, the CDR3 is TGCGCCAGCAGCCGGGGACACTACCTTGGCAAACATTCACCCCTCCACTTT.

The gene calls are TRBV6-4 and TRBJ2-1; 9 bases agree with TRBD1. CDR3 length: 14 residues. Germline V gene data show CDR1 as MRHNA and CDR2 as SNTAGT. V was pared by 7 bases and J by 9 bases, with 10 bases of the junction left unmatched. CDR3 bases: TGTGCCAGCACGCCGGGACAGGGAGTAAGTGAGCAGTTCTTC. It translates to CASTPGQGVSEQFF.

This clonotype was observed at least ten times. The chain couples TRBV27 to TRBJ1-5, with TRBD1 as a possible D gene (5 bases). The germline V gene has CDR1 MNHEY and CDR2 SMNVEV (reference sequence). The CDR3 consists of 16 residues. Trimming shortened V by 6 bases and J by 4 bases, and 19 bases separated the two germline ends. In nucleotides, the CDR3 is TGTGCCAGCAGCGCCCAGGCTGGGGCTCTTAATCAGCCCCAGCATTTT. It codes for CASSAQAGALNQPQHF.